The T cell receptor (beta chain) under discussion was sequenced for a study of control samples from healthy donors and cancer patients. Assay: immunoSEQ multiplex PCR; the TCRdb copy retains only in-frame clones and omits some. In the table there are about 190,000 clones, roughly 91% of which are singletons. The V end was cut by 3 bases, the J end by 3 bases, with 2 bases between. The CDR3 covers 10 residues. The germline V gene encodes CDR1 DFQATT and CDR2 SNEGSKA (reference sequence). The clonotype was recovered from a man between 18 and 35 years old in good health. Sequenced material: blood. The chain joins TRBV20-1 to TRBJ2-5; unclear D gene. CDR3 DNA: TGCAGTGCTAGTAAAGAGACCCAGTACTTC. This gives the protein CSASKETQYF.